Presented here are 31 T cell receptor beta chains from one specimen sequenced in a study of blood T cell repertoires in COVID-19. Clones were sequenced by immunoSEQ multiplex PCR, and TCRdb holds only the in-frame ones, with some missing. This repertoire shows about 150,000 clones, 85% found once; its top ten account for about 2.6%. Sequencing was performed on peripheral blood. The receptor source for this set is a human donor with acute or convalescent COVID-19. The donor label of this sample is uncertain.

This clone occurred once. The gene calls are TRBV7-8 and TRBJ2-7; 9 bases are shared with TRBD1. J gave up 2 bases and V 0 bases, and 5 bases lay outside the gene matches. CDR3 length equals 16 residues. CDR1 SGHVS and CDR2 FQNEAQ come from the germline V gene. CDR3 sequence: CASSLATGTGTYEQYV. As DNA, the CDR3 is TGTGCCAGCAGCTTAGCGACCGGGACAGGGACCTACGAGCAGTACGTC.

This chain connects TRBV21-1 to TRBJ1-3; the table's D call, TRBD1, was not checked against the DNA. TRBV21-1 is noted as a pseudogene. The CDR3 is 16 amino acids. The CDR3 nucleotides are TGTGCCAGCACCGGCAAAGAAGGGGGCCCTGGAAACACCATATATTTT. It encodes CASTGKEGGPGNTIYF.

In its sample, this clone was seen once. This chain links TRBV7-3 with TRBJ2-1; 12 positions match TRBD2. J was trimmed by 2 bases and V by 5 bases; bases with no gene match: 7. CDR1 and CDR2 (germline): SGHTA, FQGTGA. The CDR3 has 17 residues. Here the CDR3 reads CASSPLGLAGPYNEQFF. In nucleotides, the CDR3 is TGTGCCAGCAGCCCGCTAGGACTAGCGGGACCCTACAATGAGCAGTTCTTC.

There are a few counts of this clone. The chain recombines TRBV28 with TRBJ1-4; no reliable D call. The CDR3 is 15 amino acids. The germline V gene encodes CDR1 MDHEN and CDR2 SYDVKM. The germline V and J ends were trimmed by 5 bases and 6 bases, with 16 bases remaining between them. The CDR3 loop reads CASSTIRKEDEKLFF. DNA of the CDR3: TGTGCCAGCAGTACTATCCGGAAGGAGGATGAAAAACTGTTTTTT.

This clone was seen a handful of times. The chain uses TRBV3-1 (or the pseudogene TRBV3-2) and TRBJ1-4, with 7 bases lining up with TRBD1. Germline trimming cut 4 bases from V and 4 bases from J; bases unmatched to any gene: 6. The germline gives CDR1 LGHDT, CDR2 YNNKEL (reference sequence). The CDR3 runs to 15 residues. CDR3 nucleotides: TGTGCCAGCAGCCTACGGGACAGAAGTAATGAAAAACTGTTTTTT. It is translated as CASSLRDRSNEKLFF.

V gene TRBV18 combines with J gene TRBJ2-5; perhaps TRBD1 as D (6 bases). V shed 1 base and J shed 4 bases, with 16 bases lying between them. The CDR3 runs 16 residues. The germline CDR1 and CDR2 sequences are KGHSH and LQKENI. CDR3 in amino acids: CASSPLRRGLLETQYF. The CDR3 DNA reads TGTGCCAGCTCACCACTCAGAAGGGGGTTGTTAGAGACCCAGTACTTC. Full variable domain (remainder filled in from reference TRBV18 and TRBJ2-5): NAGVMQNPRHLVRRRGQEARLRCSPMKGHSHVYWYRQLPEEGLKFMVYLQKENIIDESGMPKERFSAEFPKEGPSILRIQQVVRGDSAAYFCASSPLRRGLLETQYFGPGTRLLVL.

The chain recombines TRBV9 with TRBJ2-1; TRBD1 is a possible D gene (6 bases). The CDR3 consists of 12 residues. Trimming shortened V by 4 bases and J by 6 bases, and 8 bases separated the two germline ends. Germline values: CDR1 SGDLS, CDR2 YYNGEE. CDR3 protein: CASSQGGNEQFF. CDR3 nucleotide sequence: TGTGCCAGCAGCCAAGGGGGCAATGAGCAGTTCTTC.

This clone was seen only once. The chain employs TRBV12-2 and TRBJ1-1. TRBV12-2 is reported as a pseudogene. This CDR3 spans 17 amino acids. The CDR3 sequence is CASRLMTGGPMNTEAFF. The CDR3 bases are TGTGCAAGTCGCTTAATGACGGGCGGGCCAATGAACACTGAAGCTTTCTTT.

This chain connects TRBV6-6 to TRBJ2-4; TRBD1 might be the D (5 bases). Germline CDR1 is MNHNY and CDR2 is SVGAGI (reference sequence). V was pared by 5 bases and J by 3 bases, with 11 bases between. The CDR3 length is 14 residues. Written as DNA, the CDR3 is TGTGCCAGCAGTGTCAGGGTGGACAAAAACATTCAGTACTTC. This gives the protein CASSVRVDKNIQYF.

This CDR3 is CSVEGLFSGNTIYF. The CDR3 nucleotides read TGCAGCGTTGAAGGACTGTTCTCTGGAAACACCATATATTTT. The chain carries TRBV29-1 and TRBJ1-3; no reliable D call. The CDR3 spans 14 residues. Trimming took off 1 base at V and 0 bases at J, with 7 bases between the two ends. Germline-derived CDR1 and CDR2 are SQVTM and ANQGSEA.

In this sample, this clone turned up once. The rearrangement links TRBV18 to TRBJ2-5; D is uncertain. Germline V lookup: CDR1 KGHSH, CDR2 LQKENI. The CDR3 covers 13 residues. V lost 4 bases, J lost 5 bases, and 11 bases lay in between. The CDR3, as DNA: TGTGCCAGCTCACTCCCCGGAGTGGAGACCCAGTACTTC. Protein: CASSLPGVETQYF.

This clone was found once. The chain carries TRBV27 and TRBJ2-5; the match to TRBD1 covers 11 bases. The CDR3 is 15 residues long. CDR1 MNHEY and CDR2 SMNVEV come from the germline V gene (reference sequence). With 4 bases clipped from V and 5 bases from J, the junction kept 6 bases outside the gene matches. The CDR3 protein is CASSSGQGVTETQYF. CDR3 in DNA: TGTGCCAGCAGTTCGGGACAGGGGGTAACTGAGACCCAGTACTTC.

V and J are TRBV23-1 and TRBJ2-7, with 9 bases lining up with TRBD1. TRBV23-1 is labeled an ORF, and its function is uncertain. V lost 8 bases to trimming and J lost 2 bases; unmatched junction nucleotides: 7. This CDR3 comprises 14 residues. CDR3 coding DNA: TGCGCCAGCGAAGACCGGGACAGGGCCTACGAGCAGTACTTC. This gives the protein CASEDRDRAYEQYF.

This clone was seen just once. In DNA form, the CDR3 reads TGTGCCAGTAGTATAGCAGAGGGCACTGAAGCTTTCTTT. Protein product: CASSIAEGTEAFF. V is TRBV19 and J is TRBJ1-1; D is ambiguous. Looked up from germline, CDR1 is LNHDA and CDR2 is SQIVND (reference sequence). The ends were cut back, 1 base at V and 4 bases at J, with 7 bases in the middle. CDR3 length: 13 amino acids.

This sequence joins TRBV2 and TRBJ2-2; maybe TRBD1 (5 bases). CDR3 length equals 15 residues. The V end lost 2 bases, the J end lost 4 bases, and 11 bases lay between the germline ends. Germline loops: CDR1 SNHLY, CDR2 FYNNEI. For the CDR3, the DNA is TGTGCCAGCAGTGAAAGCAGGACAATCACCGGGGAGCTGTTTTTT. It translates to CASSESRTITGELFF.

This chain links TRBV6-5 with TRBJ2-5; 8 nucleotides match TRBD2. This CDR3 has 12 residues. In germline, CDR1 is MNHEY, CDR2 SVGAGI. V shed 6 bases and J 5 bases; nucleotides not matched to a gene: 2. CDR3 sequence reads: CASSRGGETQYF. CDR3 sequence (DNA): TGTGCCAGCAGCCGCGGGGGGGAGACCCAGTACTTC.

The CDR3: CSVGDRKPGMNTEAFF. CDR3 sequence (DNA): TGCAGCGTGGGGGACAGGAAACCCGGGATGAACACTGAAGCTTTCTTT. The chain uses TRBV29-1 and TRBJ1-1, with TRBD1 matching 8 bases. Germline-derived CDR1 and CDR2 are SQVTM and ANQGSEA. The CDR3 totals 16 residues. With 6 bases clipped from V and 0 bases from J, the junction kept 12 bases outside the gene matches.

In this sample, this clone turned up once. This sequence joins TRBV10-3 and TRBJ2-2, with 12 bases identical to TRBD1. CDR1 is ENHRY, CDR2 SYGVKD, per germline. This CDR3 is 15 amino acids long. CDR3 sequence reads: CAGRPGQGATGELFF. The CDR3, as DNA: TGTGCAGGCCGGCCGGGACAGGGGGCCACCGGGGAGCTGTTTTTT.

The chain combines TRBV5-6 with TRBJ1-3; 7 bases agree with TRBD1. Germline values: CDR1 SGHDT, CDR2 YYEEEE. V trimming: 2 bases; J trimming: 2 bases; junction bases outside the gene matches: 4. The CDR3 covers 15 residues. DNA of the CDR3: TGTGCCAGCAGCTTCGGGACAGCCACTGGAAACACCATATATTTT. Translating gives CASSFGTATGNTIYF.

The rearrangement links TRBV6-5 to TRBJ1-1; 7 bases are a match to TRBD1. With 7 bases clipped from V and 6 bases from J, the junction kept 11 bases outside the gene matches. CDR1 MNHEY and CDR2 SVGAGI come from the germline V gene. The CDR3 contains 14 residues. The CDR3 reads CASTLGQAGAEAFF. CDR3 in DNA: TGTGCCAGCACCCTCGGACAGGCTGGCGCTGAAGCTTTCTTT.

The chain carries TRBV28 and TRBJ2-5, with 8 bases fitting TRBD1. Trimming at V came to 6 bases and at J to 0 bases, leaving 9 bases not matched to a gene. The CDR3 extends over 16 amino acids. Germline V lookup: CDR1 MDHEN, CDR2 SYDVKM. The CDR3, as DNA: TGTGCCAGCAGCCCGGTCGCGGGACAGGACCAAGAGACCCAGTACTTC. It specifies CASSPVAGQDQETQYF.

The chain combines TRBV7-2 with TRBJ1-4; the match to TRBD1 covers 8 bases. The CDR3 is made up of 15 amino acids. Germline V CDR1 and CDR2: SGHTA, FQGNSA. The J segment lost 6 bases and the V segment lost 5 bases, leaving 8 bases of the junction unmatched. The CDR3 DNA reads TGTGCCAGCAGCATCCCAGGGGGCGGTCATGAAAAACTGTTTTTT. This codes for CASSIPGGGHEKLFF. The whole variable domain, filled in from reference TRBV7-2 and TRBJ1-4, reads GAGVSQSPSNKVTEKGKDVELRCDPISGHTALYWYRQSLGQGLEFLIYFQGNSAPDKSGLPSDRFSAERTGGSVSTLTIQRTQQEDSAVYLCASSIPGGGHEKLFFGSGTQLSVL.

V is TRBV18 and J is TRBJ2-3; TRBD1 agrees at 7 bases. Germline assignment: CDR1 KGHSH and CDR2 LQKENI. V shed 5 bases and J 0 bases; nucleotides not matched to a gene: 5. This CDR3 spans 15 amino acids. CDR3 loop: CASSLSGQSTDTQYF. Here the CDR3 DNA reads TGTGCCAGCTCATTATCGGGACAGAGCACAGATACGCAGTATTTT.

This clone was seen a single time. CDR3 in amino acids: CASSYTADYWTDTQYF. The DNA of the CDR3 is TGTGCCAGCAGTTACACGGCGGATTATTGGACAGATACGCAGTATTTT. The V call is TRBV6-5, the J call TRBJ2-3; D ambiguous. This CDR3 comprises 16 residues. Trimming shortened V by 2 bases and J by 3 bases, and 15 bases separated the two germline ends. Per the germline V gene, CDR1 is MNHEY and CDR2 is SVGAGI.

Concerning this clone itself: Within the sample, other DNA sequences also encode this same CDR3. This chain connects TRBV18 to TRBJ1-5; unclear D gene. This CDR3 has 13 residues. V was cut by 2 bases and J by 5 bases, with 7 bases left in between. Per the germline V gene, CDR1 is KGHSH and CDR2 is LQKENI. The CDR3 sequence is CASSPGEDQPQHF. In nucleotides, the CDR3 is TGTGCCAGCTCACCAGGAGAGGATCAGCCCCAGCATTTT.

The CDR3 loop is CASSSLEGGYGYTF. The CDR3 nucleotides read TGTGCCAGCAGCTCCCTCGAGGGCGGCTATGGCTACACCTTC. The chain carries TRBV11-2 and TRBJ1-2; D unclear. The CDR3 runs to 14 residues. The germline CDR1 and CDR2 sequences are SGHAT and FQNNGV. The V and J ends lost 4 bases and 4 bases respectively, with 13 bases between them. The full variable domain, its missing parts supplied by reference TRBV11-2 and TRBJ1-2, is EAGVAQSPRYKIIEKRQSVAFWCNPISGHATLYWYQQILGQGPKLLIQFQNNGVVDDSQLPKDRFSAERLKGVDSTLKIQPAKLEDSAVYLCASSSLEGGYGYTFGSGTRLTVV.

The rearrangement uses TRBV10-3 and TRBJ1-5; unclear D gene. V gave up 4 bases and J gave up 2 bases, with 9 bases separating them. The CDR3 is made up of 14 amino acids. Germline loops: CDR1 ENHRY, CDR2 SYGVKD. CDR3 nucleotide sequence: TGTGCCATCAGTGCGGACGGGGGCAATCAGCCCCAGCATTTT. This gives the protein CAISADGGNQPQHF.

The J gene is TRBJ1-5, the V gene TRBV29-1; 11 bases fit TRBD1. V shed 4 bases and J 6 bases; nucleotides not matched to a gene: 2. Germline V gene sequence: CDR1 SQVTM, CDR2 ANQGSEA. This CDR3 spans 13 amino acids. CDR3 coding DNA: TGCAGCGTTGTGGGGACAGGGGGTCAGCCCCAGCATTTT. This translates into CSVVGTGGQPQHF.

CDR3 region: CASSPSLDRGMDTEAFF. The CDR3 coding sequence is TGTGCCAGCAGTCCCTCCCTCGACAGGGGTATGGACACTGAAGCTTTCTTT. The chain has TRBV6-2 or TRBV6-3 and TRBJ1-1; TRBD1 aligns across 8 bases. V lost 5 bases to trimming and J lost 3 bases; unmatched junction nucleotides: 14. This CDR3 spans 17 amino acids. Germline V gene lookup returns CDR1 MNHEY and CDR2 SVGEGT.

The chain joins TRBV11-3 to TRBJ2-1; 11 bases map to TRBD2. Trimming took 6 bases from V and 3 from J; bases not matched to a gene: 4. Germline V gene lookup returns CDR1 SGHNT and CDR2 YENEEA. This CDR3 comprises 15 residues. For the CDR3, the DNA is TGTGCCAGCAGTCTGGGACTAGCGGTCTACAATGAGCAGTTCTTC. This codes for CASSLGLAVYNEQFF.

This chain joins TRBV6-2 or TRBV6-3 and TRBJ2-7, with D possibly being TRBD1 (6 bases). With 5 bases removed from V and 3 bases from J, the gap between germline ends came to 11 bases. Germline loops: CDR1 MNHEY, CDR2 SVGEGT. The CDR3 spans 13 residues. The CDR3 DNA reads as TGTGCCAGCAGTACCGGGACAAACTACGAGCAGTACGTC. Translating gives CASSTGTNYEQYV.